The 17 T cell receptor beta chains below come from one sample, sequenced in a study of cytomegalovirus exposure and HLA in healthy donors. PCR used 60 Vbeta primers and 13 Jbeta primers. The protocol was immunoSEQ multiplex PCR, while the TCRdb copy is restricted to in-frame clones and leaves out a portion. The table includes about 150,000 clones, 65% to 80% detected once. The sequenced material came from PBMCs. These receptors all come from a woman between 35 and 50 years old in good health and CMV-seronegative.

The chain has TRBV11-2 and TRBJ2-7; TRBD1 matches 8 bases. Per the germline V gene, CDR1 is SGHAT and CDR2 is FQNNGV. Losses at the gene ends were 9 bases for V and 4 bases for J; bases not matched to a gene: 2. The CDR3 consists of 11 residues. Here the CDR3 DNA reads TGTGCCAGTGGACAGGGATACGAGCAGTACTTC. Residues: CASGQGYEQYF.

The CDR3 nucleotides read TGTGCCAGCAGCTCCGGACAGAGATATGGCTACACCTTC. Translation: CASSSGQRYGYTF. The chain is built from TRBV28 and TRBJ1-2; D possibly corresponds to TRBD1 (6 bases). Germline V lookup: CDR1 MDHEN, CDR2 SYDVKM. V was clipped by 6 bases and J by 5 bases, with 13 bases between them. This CDR3 contains 13 residues.

The chain uses TRBV30 and TRBJ1-2; D is ambiguous. The CDR3 contains 12 residues. Trimming pared 3 bases from V and 5 bases from J, leaving 10 bases between. CDR1 is GTSNPN and CDR2 is SVGIG in the germline V gene (reference sequence). CDR3 loop: CAWRGQDYGYTF. DNA of the CDR3: TGTGCCTGGAGGGGCCAGGATTATGGCTACACCTTC. Full variable domain (outside the CDR3, taken from reference TRBV30 and TRBJ1-2): SQTIHQWPATLVQPVGSPLSLECTVEGTSNPNLYWYRQAAGRGLQLLFYSVGIGQISSEVPQNLSASRPQDRQFILSSKKLLLSDSGFYLCAWRGQDYGYTFGSGTRLTVV.

This chain uses TRBV13 with TRBJ2-7; 7 bases line up with TRBD2. The trim removed 6 bases at V and 2 bases at J, leaving 7 bases unmatched. Per the germline V gene, CDR1 is PRHDT and CDR2 is FYEKMQ (reference sequence). The CDR3 spans 14 residues. The CDR3 loop reads CASRFRGGTYEQYF. The CDR3 DNA reads as TGTGCCAGCAGGTTCCGCGGGGGTACCTACGAGCAGTACTTC.

V and J are TRBV18 and TRBJ2-1; 9 bases agree with TRBD1. CDR3 size: 14 residues. Germline V gene sequence: CDR1 KGHSH, CDR2 LQKENI. V dropped 7 bases and J dropped 2; count of bases not matched to a gene: 3. The CDR3 sequence: CASFRDRAYNEQFF. The CDR3, as DNA: TGTGCCAGCTTCCGGGACAGGGCCTACAATGAGCAGTTCTTC.

CDR3 sequence reads: CASSPQGAGVLTEAFF. As DNA, the CDR3 is TGTGCCAGCAGTCCCCAGGGGGCAGGGGTTTTGACTGAAGCTTTCTTT. The gene calls are TRBV27 and TRBJ1-1, with TRBD1 matching over 8 bases. The germline V gene encodes CDR1 MNHEY and CDR2 SMNVEV (reference sequence). V trimming: 5 bases; J trimming: 5 bases; junction bases outside the gene matches: 13. This CDR3 has 16 residues.

The rearrangement uses TRBV4-1 and TRBJ1-1; D may be TRBD1 (6 bases). The length of the CDR3 is 16 residues. Germline CDR1 reads MGHRA; CDR2 reads YSYEKL. The V gene lost 1 base and the J gene lost 0 bases, with 12 bases spanning the gap. The CDR3 loop reads CASSQVDSPLNTEAFF. The CDR3 coding sequence is TGCGCCAGCAGCCAAGTGGACAGCCCTTTGAACACTGAAGCTTTCTTT.

This clone was observed a handful of times. The CDR3 here is CASRPGQDTYEQYF. The CDR3 coding sequence is TGTGCCAGCAGACCGGGACAGGACACCTACGAGCAGTACTTC. J is TRBJ2-7 and V is TRBV5-5; 8 bases align to TRBD1. The germline V gene has CDR1 SGHKS and CDR2 YYEKEE (reference sequence). The CDR3 extends over 14 amino acids. J gave up 2 bases and V 5 bases, and 6 bases lay outside the gene matches.

The chain employs TRBV7-2 and TRBJ1-2, with TRBD1 matching 9 bases. Germline V CDR1 and CDR2: SGHTA, FQGNSA. V was pared by 5 bases and J by 8 bases, with 9 bases of the junction left unmatched. This CDR3 is built from 14 residues. The CDR3 DNA reads as TGTGCCAGCAGCCCTACGTGGACAGGGGTCGGCTACACCTTC. Its protein is CASSPTWTGVGYTF.

V gene TRBV28 combines with J gene TRBJ1-6, with 12 bases lining up with TRBD1. The J segment lost 9 bases and the V segment lost 3 bases, leaving 3 bases of the junction unmatched. This CDR3 region has 15 residues. Germline CDR1 and CDR2: MDHEN and SYDVKM. CDR3 in amino acids: CASSLWGQGASPLHF. CDR3 DNA: TGTGCCAGCAGTTTGTGGGGACAGGGGGCTTCACCCCTCCACTTT.

Here the CDR3 DNA reads TGTGCCAGCAGTACACACAGGGGTATGAACACTGAAGCTTTCTTT. Translation gives CASSTHRGMNTEAFF. The J gene is TRBJ1-1, the V gene TRBV6-5, with 7 bases fitting TRBD1. This CDR3 has 15 amino acids. Germline CDR1 MNHEY, CDR2 SVGAGI. The J segment lost 0 bases and the V segment lost 5 bases, leaving 6 bases of the junction unmatched.

The chain couples TRBV6-5 to TRBJ2-1; 10 bases map to TRBD1. CDR1 is MNHEY and CDR2 is SVGAGI in the germline V gene. The V gene end was trimmed by 7 bases and the J gene end by 8 bases; junction bases not matched to a gene: 8. The CDR3 has 14 amino acids. This chain's CDR3 is CASTPTGGLDEQFF. CDR3 coding DNA: TGTGCCAGCACCCCGACAGGGGGCCTGGATGAGCAGTTCTTC.

The chain employs TRBV6-5 and TRBJ2-3; weak D call: TRBD2 (7 bases). V shed 2 bases and J shed 0 bases, with 9 bases lying between them. CDR1 is MNHEY and CDR2 is SVGAGI in the germline V gene. The CDR3 is 15 residues long. CDR3 nucleotide sequence: TGTGCCAGCAGTTACGGGGGGGCTAGCACAGATACGCAGTATTTT. Protein sequence: CASSYGGASTDTQYF.

This clone is a singleton in its sample. J is TRBJ2-3 and V is TRBV27; D possibly corresponds to TRBD2 (6 bases). The CDR3 covers 14 residues. CDR1 MNHEY and CDR2 SMNVEV come from the germline V gene (reference sequence). The V gene lost 3 bases and the J gene lost 1 base, with 8 bases spanning the gap. CDR3: CASSFLAGTDTQYF. CDR3 coding DNA: TGTGCCAGCAGTTTCTTAGCGGGCACAGATACGCAGTATTTT.

The chain uses TRBV30 and TRBJ1-6; D perhaps matches TRBD1 (5 bases). The CDR3 extends over 13 amino acids. CDR1 and CDR2 (germline): GTSNPN, SVGIG (reference sequence). The V end was cut by 7 bases, the J end by 7 bases, with 14 bases between. CDR3 in DNA: TGTGCCTACTACCGGGAGGGGAATTCACCCCTCCACTTT. Amino acids: CAYYREGNSPLHF.

This rearrangement joins TRBV9 to TRBJ2-6, with a tentative D call TRBD1 (6 bases). This CDR3 has 18 amino acids. Trimming took 3 bases from V and 0 from J, leaving 16 bases between them. Germline CDR1 is SGDLS and CDR2 is YYNGEE. The CDR3 sequence is CASSGGQGRISGANVLTF. As DNA, the CDR3 is TGTGCCAGCAGCGGGGGCCAGGGGCGAATCTCTGGGGCCAACGTCCTGACTTTC.

J is TRBJ1-1 and V is TRBV4-1, with a tentative D call TRBD1 (5 bases). CDR1 MGHRA and CDR2 YSYEKL come from the germline V gene. V gave up 8 bases and J gave up 4 bases, with 14 bases separating them. The CDR3 totals 13 residues. The CDR3 loop reads CASGRVGGTEAFF. The CDR3 DNA reads TGCGCCAGCGGCCGGGTGGGGGGCACTGAAGCTTTCTTT.